This passage covers 11 T cell receptor beta chains from one sample sequenced in a study of T cell responses to AZD1222 COVID-19 vaccine. The data were produced by immunoSEQ multiplex PCR, yet TCRdb's version contains in-frame clones alone and is incomplete. The sample records 110,000 or so clones, roughly 87% being singletons. The source was peripheral blood, collected on day 0 of AZD1222 vaccination. The origin of the receptors is an adult in good health.

The rearrangement joins TRBV7-9 to TRBJ1-2; tentative D call: TRBD1 (5 bases). Trimming removed 5 bases from V and 4 bases from J, with 11 bases in between. CDR1 and CDR2 (germline): SEHNR, FQNEAQ (reference sequence). This CDR3 contains 13 residues. CDR3 in amino acids: CASSTRGIYGYTF. The CDR3 DNA follows: TGTGCCAGCAGCACCCGGGGGATCTATGGCTACACCTTC. Supplemented by reference TRBV7-9 and TRBJ1-2, the full variable domain reads DTGVSQNPRHKITKRGQNVTFRCDPISEHNRLYWYRQTLGQGPEFLTYFQNEAQLEKSRLLSDRFSAERPKGSFSTLEIQRTEQGDSAMYLCASSTRGIYGYTFGSGTRLTVV.

The rearrangement joins TRBV5-1 to TRBJ1-1; the D is unclear. The CDR3 sequence is 13 residues long. Germline values: CDR1 SGHRS, CDR2 YFSETQ. The V end was cut by 4 bases, the J end by 8 bases, with 15 bases between. CDR3 in DNA: TGCGCCAGCAGCCTTGGGCAGGCGGGGGAAGCTTTCTTT. This gives the protein CASSLGQAGEAFF.

The CDR3 DNA sequence: TGTGCCAGCAGTATCGACAGGTCCAATGAGCAGTTCTTC. Translation gives CASSIDRSNEQFF. The chain carries TRBV12-3 or TRBV12-4 and TRBJ2-1; D possibly corresponds to TRBD1 (6 bases). CDR3 length: 13 amino acids. The V and J ends lost 5 bases and 6 bases respectively, with 11 bases between them.

The rearrangement joins TRBV6-5 to TRBJ1-2, with a possible D match to TRBD1 (5 bases). The CDR3 loop spans 15 amino acids. V was pared by 0 bases and J by 3 bases, with 11 bases between. Germline-derived CDR1 and CDR2 are MNHEY and SVGAGI. CDR3 loop: CASSYSTGGYYGYTF. The CDR3 region has the DNA TGTGCCAGCAGTTACTCCACAGGAGGATACTATGGCTACACCTTC.

The rearrangement joins TRBV10-3 to TRBJ1-1, with 7 bases aligning to TRBD1. Germline CDR1 is ENHRY and CDR2 is SYGVKD. The CDR3 is 16 residues long. V shed 0 bases, J shed 6 bases, and the junction held 10 bases outside the gene matches. The CDR3 sequence is CAISESGDRGSAEAFF. The CDR3 DNA reads TGTGCCATCAGTGAGTCGGGGGACAGAGGTAGCGCTGAAGCTTTCTTT.

This rearrangement joins TRBV7-2 to TRBJ2-5, with 8 bases lining up with TRBD1. The CDR3 extends over 13 amino acids. Germline CDR1 and CDR2: SGHTA and FQGNSA. With 7 bases clipped from V and 1 base from J, the junction kept 2 bases outside the gene matches. The DNA of the CDR3 is TGTGCCAGCAAACAGGGGGTCCAAGAGACCCAGTACTTC. Its translation is CASKQGVQETQYF.

The chain links TRBV7-2 to TRBJ1-4; D not resolved. Germline V gene lookup returns CDR1 SGHTA and CDR2 FQGNSA. V lost 4 bases to trimming and J lost 0 bases, with 15 bases between them. This CDR3 is built from 17 residues. The CDR3: CASSSLSSRTTNEKLFF. CDR3 DNA: TGTGCCAGCAGCTCCTTATCTTCAAGGACAACTAATGAAAAACTGTTTTTT. Drawing the rest from reference TRBV7-2 and TRBJ1-4, the complete variable domain is GAGVSQSPSNKVTEKGKDVELRCDPISGHTALYWYRQSLGQGLEFLIYFQGNSAPDKSGLPSDRFSAERTGGSVSTLTIQRTQQEDSAVYLCASSSLSSRTTNEKLFFGSGTQLSVL.

The sample holds a few counts of this clone. This chain connects TRBV5-1 to TRBJ2-5; D unresolved. Germline V gene data show CDR1 as SGHRS and CDR2 as YFSETQ. This CDR3 region has 14 residues. V lost 4 bases and J 2 bases, leaving 12 bases between the germline ends. The CDR3 region is CASSSKGPQETQYF. For the CDR3, the DNA is TGCGCCAGCAGCAGTAAAGGGCCGCAAGAGACCCAGTACTTC.

This chain connects TRBV7-2 to TRBJ2-3; 11 nucleotides line up with TRBD2. Trimming cost V 5 bases and J 6 bases; bases outside gene matches: 10. Germline V gives CDR1 SGHTA, CDR2 FQGNSA. The CDR3 spans 16 residues. CDR3 region: CASSPLAGGTVDTQYF. In nucleotides, the CDR3 is TGTGCCAGCAGCCCCCTAGCGGGGGGAACGGTGGATACGCAGTATTTT.

The chain employs TRBV18 and TRBJ1-2, with D perhaps matching TRBD1 (5 bases). Germline V gene data show CDR1 as KGHSH and CDR2 as LQKENI. CDR3 length: 15 amino acids. V was trimmed by 0 bases and J by 6 bases, leaving 14 bases between them. This CDR3 is CASSPPQGDYNGYTF. CDR3 bases: TGTGCCAGCTCACCACCGCAGGGTGATTATAATGGCTACACCTTC.

The rearrangement joins TRBV7-8 to TRBJ1-6; D is ambiguous. CDR3 length: 12 amino acids. Trimming shortened V by 5 bases and J by 9 bases, and 8 bases separated the two germline ends. Germline V gene lookup returns CDR1 SGHVS and CDR2 FQNEAQ. In DNA, the CDR3 is TGTGCCAGCAGCAGACTTGGTTCACCCCTCCACTTT. Translated: CASSRLGSPLHF.